The 28 T cell receptor beta chains below were found in one sample sequenced in a study of vaccination effects on CD4 cells after COVID-19. The method was immunoSEQ multiplex PCR; TCRdb's version includes in-frame clones alone and lacks a portion of them. The sample records about 20,000 clones, about 65% being singletons. No antigen has been identified for these receptors. Antigen-specific CD4+ T cells were expanded (with viral peptide pools) by the ViraFEST assay ahead of sequencing. Following 10 days of culture, CD4+ T cells were isolated. Nobody among the vaccine recipients had prior SARS-CoV-2 infection (nucleocapsid antibodies were negative). Material: CD4+ T cells from PBMCs cultured with HCoV-NL63 spike peptides, obtained before COVID-19 vaccination. These receptors came from a human donor who received a COVID-19 vaccine.

The gene calls are TRBV12-3 or TRBV12-4 and TRBJ2-2; maybe TRBD1 (5 bases). Trimming pared 8 bases from V and 2 bases from J, leaving 9 bases between. The CDR3 loop spans 13 amino acids. The CDR3 bases are TGTGCCAGCTGTGACAGAAACACCGGGGAGCTGTTTTTT. Translation: CASCDRNTGELFF.

The CDR3 here is CASTSPHRGRGNSPLHF. The CDR3 DNA reads TGTGCCAGCACCTCGCCGCACAGGGGTCGGGGGAATTCACCCCTCCACTTT. The chain carries TRBV27 and TRBJ1-6; 7 positions agree with TRBD1. The CDR3 is made up of 17 amino acids. Germline CDR1 MNHEY, CDR2 SMNVEV (reference sequence). J gave up 7 bases and V 7 bases, and 16 bases lay outside the gene matches.

V is TRBV5-8 and J is TRBJ1-2, with 10 bases fitting TRBD1. Germline V gene data show CDR1 as SGHTS and CDR2 as YDEGEE. This CDR3 has 15 residues. The V and J ends lost 4 bases and 3 bases, in that order; junction bases with no gene match: 6. The CDR3 sequence is CASSPRTGGYYGYTF. Written as DNA, the CDR3 is TGTGCCAGCAGCCCCCGGACAGGGGGATACTATGGCTACACCTTC.

This clone occurred a few times. The J gene is TRBJ1-2, the V gene TRBV2; 7 nucleotides agree with TRBD1. V trimming: 7 bases; J trimming: 8 bases; junction bases outside the gene matches: 10. This CDR3 region has 13 residues. Germline CDR1 and CDR2: SNHLY and FYNNEI. For the CDR3, the DNA is TGTGCCAGCATCCCAAGACAGGGCGACGGCTACACCTTC. Its protein product is CASIPRQGDGYTF.

J is TRBJ1-1 and V is TRBV9; D may be TRBD1 (5 bases). This CDR3 spans 14 amino acids. The germline V and J ends were trimmed by 0 bases and 4 bases, with 10 bases remaining between them. Germline-derived CDR1 and CDR2 are SGDLS and YYNGEE. The CDR3 bases are TGTGCCAGCAGCGTAGGACCCACAGGCACTGAAGCTTTCTTT. As protein: CASSVGPTGTEAFF.

The CDR3 DNA reads as TGCAGCGCCCCCAGAATAGCGGGTTTTTACAATGAGCAGTTCTTC. Its protein is CSAPRIAGFYNEQFF. The genes are TRBV29-1 and TRBJ2-1; 7 bases are shared with TRBD2. CDR3 size: 15 residues. Germline CDR1 SQVTM, CDR2 ANQGSEA. The V gene end was trimmed by 7 bases and the J gene end by 4 bases; junction bases not matched to a gene: 13.

This chain uses TRBV18 with TRBJ2-5; 8 positions match TRBD1. CDR1 KGHSH and CDR2 LQKENI come from the germline V gene. V gave up 3 bases and J gave up 1 base; unmatched junction bases: 10. This CDR3 is 17 amino acids long. DNA for the CDR3: TGTGCCAGCTCACCCCCTGGGGGCAGGGGGCCCCAAGAGACCCAGTACTTC. It encodes CASSPPGGRGPQETQYF.

V gene TRBV11-3 combines with J gene TRBJ1-1; possible D gene TRBD1, 5 bases. V lost 5 bases and J lost 3, with 10 bases in between. Per germline, CDR1 SGHNT and CDR2 YENEEA. The CDR3 has 13 residues. As DNA, the CDR3 is TGTGCCAGCAGCGTGGGGCCGGACACTGAAGCTTTCTTT. Translation gives CASSVGPDTEAFF.

The rearrangement links TRBV21-1 to TRBJ1-1. TRBV21-1 is assigned pseudogene status. The CDR3 spans 16 residues. The CDR3 region is CASSISLDTIRTEAFF. The CDR3 DNA sequence: TGTGCCAGCAGCATATCACTAGACACAATTCGCACTGAAGCTTTCTTT.

Only a few counts were recorded for this clone. The chain recombines TRBV19 with TRBJ2-3; D remains ambiguous. Between the trimmed V and J ends, which lost 6 bases and 3 bases, there was a span of 10 bases. This CDR3 contains 13 residues. CDR1 LNHDA and CDR2 SQIVND come from the germline V gene (reference sequence). As DNA, the CDR3 is TGTGCCAGTAGACTACAGACTACAGATACGCAGTATTTT. Translation: CASRLQTTDTQYF.

The CDR3, as DNA: TGCGCCAGCAGACAGGACAACTACGAGCAGTACTTC. Amino acid sequence: CASRQDNYEQYF. The chain uses TRBV5-1 and TRBJ2-7; possibly TRBD1 for D (5 bases). V was clipped by 5 bases and J by 3 bases, with 9 bases between them. Germline assignment: CDR1 SGHRS and CDR2 YFSETQ. This CDR3 spans 12 amino acids.

The J gene is TRBJ2-7, the V gene TRBV4-1, with 12 bases matching TRBD2. Trimming removed 3 bases from V and 3 bases from J; junction bases left unmatched: 3. This CDR3 is built from 15 residues. Germline CDR1 and CDR2: MGHRA and YSYEKL. The CDR3 nucleotides are TGCGCCAGCAGCCATCTGACTAGCGGGAGCTACGAGCAGTACTTC. Protein: CASSHLTSGSYEQYF.

The rearrangement links TRBV9 to TRBJ1-1; the match to TRBD1 covers 7 bases. Germline assignment: CDR1 SGDLS and CDR2 YYNGEE. This CDR3 region has 17 residues. V lost 3 bases, J lost 0 bases, and 11 bases stayed unmatched. The CDR3, as DNA: TGTGCCAGCAGCGGGAGGGACAGCTTCTTCCTGAACACTGAAGCTTTCTTT. Its protein product is CASSGRDSFFLNTEAFF.

The chain combines TRBV5-1 with TRBJ2-7; D is undetermined. The germline gives CDR1 SGHRS, CDR2 YFSETQ. V lost 4 bases and J lost 1, with 6 bases in between. The CDR3 has 12 residues. The CDR3 protein is CASSRESYEQYF. The CDR3 DNA reads as TGCGCCAGCAGCCGAGAGTCCTACGAGCAGTACTTC.

The V call is TRBV5-1, the J call TRBJ2-1; 11 nucleotides align to TRBD2. CDR1 SGHRS and CDR2 YFSETQ come from the germline V gene. The CDR3 length is 16 residues. Trimming cost V 0 bases and J 5 bases; bases outside gene matches: 4. The CDR3 sequence: CASSLELAGVNNEQFF. For the CDR3, the DNA is TGCGCCAGCAGCTTGGAACTAGCGGGGGTCAACAATGAGCAGTTCTTC.

The J gene is TRBJ2-1, the V gene TRBV12-3 or TRBV12-4, with D perhaps TRBD2 (6 bases). Trimming removed 4 bases from V and 8 bases from J, with 12 bases in between. This CDR3 contains 13 residues. CDR3 residues: CASSSGRRDEQFF. CDR3 DNA: TGTGCCAGCAGTTCTGGACGGAGGGATGAGCAGTTCTTC.

The chain recombines TRBV4-1 with TRBJ1-2; D is undetermined. V was shortened by 1 base and J by 1 base, with 4 bases between the two germline ends. Germline V gene data show CDR1 as MGHRA and CDR2 as YSYEKL. The CDR3 length is 13 residues. The CDR3 DNA reads TGCGCCAGCAGCCAAGTCGATAACTATGGCTACACCTTC. Translated: CASSQVDNYGYTF.

J is TRBJ2-6 and V is TRBV5-1; D unresolved. The V and J ends lost 7 bases and 0 bases respectively, with 11 bases between them. In germline, CDR1 is SGHRS, CDR2 YFSETQ. This CDR3 spans 15 amino acids. Written as DNA, the CDR3 is TGCGCCAGCGATCTACTAATCTCTGGGGCCAACGTCCTGACTTTC. This translates into CASDLLISGANVLTF.

This clone was seen a few times. The gene calls are TRBV28 and TRBJ1-2; tentative D call: TRBD1 (5 bases). The ends were cut back, 8 bases at V and 7 bases at J, with 14 bases in the middle. Looked up from germline, CDR1 is MDHEN and CDR2 is SYDVKM. There are 12 residues in the CDR3. CDR3 DNA sequence: TGTGCCAGCTCCCCCGCGGGGCCTGGCTACACCTTC. This sequence encodes CASSPAGPGYTF.

The chain employs TRBV19 and TRBJ1-1, with TRBD1 matching 8 bases. The CDR3 contains 13 residues. Trimming took 7 bases from V and 9 from J; bases not matched to a gene: 10. In germline, CDR1 is LNHDA, CDR2 SQIVND (reference sequence). The CDR3 sequence: CASIGDRRAQAFF. CDR3 in DNA: TGTGCCAGTATAGGGGACAGGAGGGCTCAAGCTTTCTTT.

The V call is TRBV7-7, the J call TRBJ2-2; TRBD2 aligns across 10 bases. The CDR3 length is 15 residues. The trim removed 4 bases at V and 1 base at J, leaving 0 bases unmatched. Germline loops: CDR1 SSHAT, CDR2 FNYEAQ (reference sequence). The DNA of the CDR3 is TGTGCCAGCAGCTCTAGCGGGGGGAACACCGGGGAGCTGTTTTTT. Translating it yields CASSSSGGNTGELFF.

The chain has TRBV15 and TRBJ1-2; no firm D call. Germline V CDR1 and CDR2: LNHNV, YYDKDF (reference sequence). The CDR3 is 14 residues long. Trimming cost V 0 bases and J 6 bases, with 11 bases left between them. CDR3 loop: CATSRDRPRNGYTF. In DNA, the CDR3 is TGTGCCACCAGCAGAGACAGGCCCAGAAATGGCTACACCTTC.

The chain carries TRBV7-9 and TRBJ2-3; a weak D match, TRBD1 (6 bases). V was clipped by 5 bases and J by 4 bases, with 16 bases between them. From germline, CDR1 is SEHNR and CDR2 FQNEAQ (reference sequence). CDR3 size: 15 residues. CDR3 bases: TGTGCCAGCAGCAAGGACAGATTGAAGCCAGATACGCAGTATTTT. Residues: CASSKDRLKPDTQYF.

The chain carries TRBV11-2 and TRBJ1-1, with unresolved D. The V gene lost 3 bases and the J gene lost 0 bases, with 5 bases spanning the gap. The CDR3 sequence is 13 residues long. Per the germline V gene, CDR1 is SGHAT and CDR2 is FQNNGV. The CDR3 spells CASSLYMNTEAFF. In DNA form, the CDR3 reads TGTGCCAGCAGCTTGTATATGAACACTGAAGCTTTCTTT.

The V gene is TRBV6-1, the J gene TRBJ1-1, with TRBD1 matching over 7 bases. Germline V CDR1 and CDR2: MNHNS, SASEGT. Trimming removed 0 bases from V and 5 bases from J; junction bases left unmatched: 6. The CDR3 has 15 amino acids. The CDR3 region is CASSEASTGRTEAFF. CDR3 DNA sequence: TGTGCCAGCAGTGAAGCTTCGACAGGGAGAACTGAAGCTTTCTTT.

The chain combines TRBV6-5 with TRBJ2-7; either TRBD1 or TRBD2 may supply D (5 bases each). Deletions cut 0 bases from V and 2 bases from J, with 11 bases between. The CDR3 length is 15 residues. The germline V gene has CDR1 MNHEY and CDR2 SVGAGI. The CDR3 spells CASSYSSGRAYEQYF. CDR3 DNA sequence: TGTGCCAGCAGTTACTCGTCGGGACGGGCCTACGAGCAGTACTTC.

This chain connects TRBV7-9 to TRBJ2-5, with D perhaps given as TRBD1 or TRBD2 (5 bases each). The CDR3 spans 15 residues. Germline V CDR1 and CDR2: SEHNR, FQNEAQ (reference sequence). The ends were cut back, 7 bases at V and 2 bases at J, with 17 bases in the middle. The CDR3 here is CASNGDGVGQETQYF. CDR3 sequence (DNA): TGTGCCAGCAACGGGGACGGGGTGGGGCAAGAGACCCAGTACTTC.

Details on this clone: The DNA is omitted, as the CDR3 cannot be located on it reliably, and the CDR3 follows TCRdb's listing. The rearrangement links TRBV5-6 to TRBJ2-7; the table's D call of TRBD2 was not tested on the DNA. Per germline, CDR1 SGHDT and CDR2 YYEEEE. The CDR3 totals 15 residues, both ends included. The CDR3 sequence is CASSFGSGSAYEQYF.